What follows is one TCR beta chain and its context. No antigen is known for it. TCRdb reprocessed the reads with MiXCR, giving one entry per CDR3 protein. The sample has fewer than 900,000 distinct CDR3 sequences, about 29% seen once. This sample was taken from a study of T cell repertoires in cytomegalovirus infection. With 5 bases removed from V and 0 bases from J, the gap between germline ends came to 14 bases. CDR1 and CDR2 from the germline V gene are ENHRY and SYGVKD. The CDR3 totals 16 residues. The chain couples TRBV10-3 to TRBJ2-1, with D uncertain. The sequencing used cultured CD8+ T cells from PBMCs, collected from culture after CMV antigen stimulation. The source of this sequence is a human donor in good health (CMV status not recorded). Some clones in this sample may be carry-over from other donors' samples. The CDR3 loop is CAISQQQISSYNEQFF. The CDR3 region has the DNA TGTGCCATCAGTCAACAACAAATTAGCTCCTACAATGAGCAGTTCTTC.